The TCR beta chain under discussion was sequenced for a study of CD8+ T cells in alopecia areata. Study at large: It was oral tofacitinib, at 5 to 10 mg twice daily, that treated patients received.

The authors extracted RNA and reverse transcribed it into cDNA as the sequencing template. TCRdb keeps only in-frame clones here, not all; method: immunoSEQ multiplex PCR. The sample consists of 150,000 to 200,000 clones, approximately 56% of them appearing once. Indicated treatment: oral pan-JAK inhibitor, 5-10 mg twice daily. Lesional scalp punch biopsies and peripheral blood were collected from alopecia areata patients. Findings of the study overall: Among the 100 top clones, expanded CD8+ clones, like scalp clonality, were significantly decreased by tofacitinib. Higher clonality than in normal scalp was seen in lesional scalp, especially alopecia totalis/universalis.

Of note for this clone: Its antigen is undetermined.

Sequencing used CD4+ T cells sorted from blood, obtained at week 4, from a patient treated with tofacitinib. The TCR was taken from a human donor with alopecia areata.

This chain's CDR3 is CSARGGGANVLTF. Here the CDR3 DNA reads TGCAGCGCCCGAGGTGGGGGGGCCAACGTCCTGACTTTC. The chain uses TRBV29-1 and TRBJ2-6, with no clear D. CDR1 is SQVTM, CDR2 ANQGSEA, per germline. The CDR3 loop spans 13 amino acids. Between the trimmed V and J ends, which lost 7 bases and 4 bases, there was a span of 11 bases. The variable domain in full, with the rest retrieved from reference TRBV29-1 and TRBJ2-6, is SAVISQKPSRDICQRGTSLTIQCQVDSQVTMMFWYRQQPGQSLTLIATANQGSEATYESGFVIDKFPISRPNLTFSTLTVSNMSPEDSSIYLCSARGGGANVLTFGAGSRLTVL.